This paragraph covers one TCR beta chain sequence. The antigen remains unidentified. PCR used 60 Vbeta primers and 13 Jbeta primers. TCRdb keeps only in-frame clones here, not all; method: immunoSEQ multiplex PCR. The data show about 190,000 clones, 87% seen once. The sample belongs to a study of cytomegalovirus exposure and HLA in healthy donors. Regarding the study as a whole: A classifier reportedly called cytomegalovirus status with high sensitivity and specificity. For TCR beta chains, V- and J-gene trimming was later linked to a missense DCLRE1C variant.

V lost 10 bases to trimming and J lost 8 bases; unmatched junction nucleotides: 10. Germline loops: CDR1 MDHEN, CDR2 SYDVKM. The CDR3 is 13 residues long. What was sequenced was PBMCs. This receptor was taken from a boy younger than 10 in good health and CMV-seronegative. The genes are TRBV28 and TRBJ1-2, with 10 bases matching TRBD1. Written as DNA, the CDR3 is TGTGCCACCTTTCGACAGGGGGCGAGAGGCTACACCTTC. Its protein is CATFRQGARGYTF.